This T cell receptor (beta chain) stems from a study of T cells in Graves' hyperthyroidism and ophthalmopathy. This clonotype was observed a few times. The CDR3 contains 13 residues. V was clipped by 7 bases and J by 8 bases; unmatched bases: 3. From germline, CDR1 is SNHLY and CDR2 FYNNEI. Amplification of TCR beta CDR3 regions used RNA as the template. RT-PCR in the first round (using the HTBI primer set) targeted the TCR CDR3. TCRdb called the multiplex PCR reads again in MiXCR, with one record for every CDR3 protein. The sample shows hundreds of thousands of distinct CDR3 sequences, approximately 15% of them seen only once.

Sample: blood. V and J are TRBV2 and TRBJ2-4; 12 nucleotides line up with TRBD1. The receptor was derived from a woman between 35 and 50 years old with Graves' ophthalmopathy. The CDR3 spells CASKGQGAYIQYF. In DNA, the CDR3 is TGTGCCAGCAAGGGACAGGGGGCCTACATTCAGTACTTC.